Shown below are 27 T cell receptor beta chains from a single sample sequenced in a study of blood T cell repertoires in COVID-19. TCRdb's table, derived via immunoSEQ multiplex PCR, lists solely in-frame clones and lacks some. The table lists approximately 71,000 clones, over 75% of them singletons, with roughly 5.5% in the top ten. Sequencing used peripheral blood. The receptors were sampled from a human donor in a cohort sampled during active COVID-19.

The chain is built from TRBV4-3 and TRBJ2-3, with TRBD1 matching over 8 bases. The CDR3 consists of 16 residues. Germline trimming cut 2 bases from V and 7 bases from J; bases unmatched to any gene: 11. CDR1 and CDR2 from the germline V gene are LGHNA and YSLEER. In DNA form, the CDR3 reads TGCGCCAGCAGCCAAAAGCAGGGGGCGCTTTTAAATACGCAGTATTTT. Translating gives CASSQKQGALLNTQYF.

This clone has a single count. The J gene is TRBJ2-1, the V gene TRBV15; 12 bases fit TRBD2. Per germline, CDR1 LNHNV and CDR2 YYDKDF (reference sequence). The CDR3 contains 16 residues. V trimming: 5 bases; J trimming: 3 bases; junction bases outside the gene matches: 5. The CDR3 here is CATSSLGLAGYNEQFF. CDR3 DNA sequence: TGTGCCACCAGCTCCCTGGGACTAGCGGGCTACAATGAGCAGTTCTTC.

This chain uses TRBV19 with TRBJ2-2; 13 bases are shared with TRBD2. In germline, CDR1 is LNHDA, CDR2 SQIVND (reference sequence). The CDR3 runs 16 residues. Trimming removed 7 bases from V and 4 bases from J; junction bases left unmatched: 6. The CDR3 region has the DNA TGTGCCAGTACACTTACTAGCGGGAGGGGCACCGGGGAGCTGTTTTTT. The encoded protein is CASTLTSGRGTGELFF.

The chain joins TRBV9 to TRBJ2-2; 8 bases are a match to TRBD2. The CDR3 runs 15 residues. The germline V gene has CDR1 SGDLS and CDR2 YYNGEE. Losses at the gene ends were 2 bases for V and 4 bases for J; bases not matched to a gene: 4. The CDR3 nucleotides are TGTGCCAGCAGCGTGGTAGCGGGGAGCACCGGGGAGCTGTTTTTT. Amino acids: CASSVVAGSTGELFF.

V is TRBV7-3 and J is TRBJ2-1; 12 positions agree with TRBD2. The CDR3 length is 14 residues. The V segment lost 2 bases and the J segment 10 bases; nucleotides outside the gene matches: 3. In germline, CDR1 is SGHTA, CDR2 FQGTGA. The CDR3 region is CASSLLLAGGEQFF. The CDR3 nucleotides read TGTGCCAGCAGCTTACTACTAGCGGGGGGAGAGCAGTTCTTC.

CDR3 protein: CASIPRGISYEQYF. The CDR3 nucleotides read TGTGCCAGCATCCCTAGGGGGATATCCTACGAGCAGTACTTC. V is TRBV6-5 and J is TRBJ2-7, with a possible D match to TRBD1 (6 bases). V was clipped by 7 bases and J by 1 base, with 14 bases between them. CDR3 size: 14 residues. Germline V lookup: CDR1 MNHEY, CDR2 SVGAGI.

This clone came up once. The chain recombines TRBV7-3 with TRBJ2-1, with no clear D. The germline V gene encodes CDR1 SGHTA and CDR2 FQGTGA. The germline V and J ends were trimmed by 3 bases and 9 bases, with 12 bases remaining between them. The CDR3 has 13 residues. This CDR3 reads CASSFLTPSEQFF. The CDR3 bases are TGTGCCAGCAGCTTTCTGACTCCAAGTGAGCAGTTCTTC.

The chain carries TRBV6-2 or TRBV6-3 and TRBJ1-3; D gene uncertain. With 4 bases removed from V and 0 bases from J, the gap between germline ends came to 4 bases. The CDR3 runs 13 residues. Germline V CDR1 and CDR2: MNHEY, SVGEGT. The CDR3 reads CASSWSSGNTIYF. As DNA, the CDR3 is TGTGCCAGCAGTTGGAGCTCTGGAAACACCATATATTTT.

The rearrangement joins TRBV28 to TRBJ2-2; tentative D call: TRBD2 (7 bases). The CDR3 has 15 residues. V lost 5 bases to trimming and J lost 4 bases, with 14 bases between them. Germline V gives CDR1 MDHEN, CDR2 SYDVKM. CDR3 protein: CASSRGGPVTGELFF. Here the CDR3 DNA reads TGTGCCAGCAGTCGCGGGGGCCCCGTCACCGGGGAGCTGTTTTTT. The full variable domain, in which reference TRBV28 and TRBJ2-2 provide the parts outside the CDR3, is DVKVTQSSRYLVKRTGEKVFLECVQDMDHENMFWYRQDPGLGLRLIYFSYDVKMKEKGDIPEGYSVSREKKERFSLILESASTNQTSMYLCASSRGGPVTGELFFGEGSRLTVL.

The chain combines TRBV2 with TRBJ2-5; 12 bases map to TRBD2. Trimming at V came to 6 bases and at J to 7 bases, leaving 6 bases not matched to a gene. CDR3 length: 14 residues. Germline V gives CDR1 SNHLY, CDR2 FYNNEI. CDR3 residues: CASSPTSGGGTQYF. The CDR3 DNA is TGTGCCAGCAGCCCGACTAGCGGGGGTGGGACCCAGTACTTC.

CDR3 in DNA: TGCAGTGCTAGTGACGGGACTGGAAACACCATATATTTT. Amino acids: CSASDGTGNTIYF. The chain combines TRBV20-1 with TRBJ1-3; D call uncertain. CDR1 and CDR2 (germline): DFQATT, SNEGSKA (reference sequence). Between the trimmed V and J ends, which lost 3 bases and 2 bases, there was a span of 8 bases. The CDR3 spans 13 residues.

The genes are TRBV27 and TRBJ2-5; 7 bases fit TRBD2. The germline gives CDR1 MNHEY, CDR2 SMNVEV (reference sequence). This CDR3 is 16 amino acids long. J gave up 4 bases and V 2 bases, and 10 bases lay outside the gene matches. This chain's CDR3 is CASSLNPVGGRETQYF. Here the CDR3 DNA reads TGTGCCAGCAGTTTAAACCCCGTTGGCGGGAGAGAGACCCAGTACTTC.

A single count supports this clone. The gene calls are TRBV2 and TRBJ1-2; TRBD1 might be the D (6 bases). The CDR3 has 15 amino acids. V was shortened by 6 bases and J by 5 bases, with 19 bases between the two germline ends. Germline V gives CDR1 SNHLY, CDR2 FYNNEI. The CDR3 sequence: CASSPSRGADYGYTF. In nucleotides, the CDR3 is TGTGCCAGCAGCCCCTCTCGGGGGGCTGATTATGGCTACACCTTC.

The J gene is TRBJ2-1, the V gene TRBV24-1; perhaps TRBD2 as D (6 bases). The CDR3 loop spans 16 amino acids. Germline V CDR1 and CDR2: KGHDR, SFDVKD. V gave up 2 bases and J gave up 7 bases, with 17 bases separating them. CDR3 bases: TGTGCCACCAGTGATTCCCCTATGGGAAGCGGGAATGAGCAGTTCTTC. Translated: CATSDSPMGSGNEQFF.

J is TRBJ2-1 and V is TRBV5-4, with 13 nucleotides matching TRBD2. The CDR3 loop spans 16 amino acids. The V gene end was trimmed by 4 bases and the J gene end by 4 bases; junction bases not matched to a gene: 5. Germline values: CDR1 SGHNT, CDR2 YYREEE (reference sequence). CDR3 sequence: CASSKGTSGVYNEQFF. The CDR3 bases are TGTGCCAGCAGCAAGGGGACTAGCGGGGTATACAATGAGCAGTTCTTC.

This rearrangement joins TRBV7-9 to TRBJ2-1; TRBD1 might be the D (6 bases). Germline lookup yields CDR1 SEHNR and CDR2 FQNEAQ (reference sequence). Trimming took off 6 bases at V and 0 bases at J, with 12 bases between the two ends. This CDR3 spans 15 amino acids. CDR3 DNA sequence: TGTGCCAGCAGTGGGGACACCAGCTCCTACAATGAGCAGTTCTTC. It is translated as CASSGDTSSYNEQFF.

J is TRBJ1-1 and V is TRBV5-8; a possible D gene is TRBD1 (5 bases). The germline V gene has CDR1 SGHTS and CDR2 YDEGEE. Trimming took off 1 base at V and 9 bases at J, with 13 bases between the two ends. CDR3 size: 13 residues. CDR3 sequence (DNA): TGTGCCAGCAGCTTGAATATGGGACTCCAAGCTTTCTTT. Amino acid sequence: CASSLNMGLQAFF.

The V gene is TRBV7-9, the J gene TRBJ1-5; TRBD1 matches at 8 bases. The CDR3 covers 16 residues. V shed 3 bases, J shed 7 bases, and the junction held 11 bases outside the gene matches. Looked up from germline, CDR1 is SEHNR and CDR2 is FQNEAQ (reference sequence). CDR3 in amino acids: CASSFGVTGEVQPQHF. CDR3 nucleotides: TGTGCCAGCAGCTTTGGGGTGACAGGGGAGGTGCAGCCCCAGCATTTT.

About this clone: This specimen includes other DNA sequences encoding the same CDR3. J is TRBJ2-7 and V is TRBV15, with D possibly matching TRBD2 (5 bases). V dropped 0 bases and J dropped 1 base, with 10 bases sitting between them. The CDR3 contains 15 residues. Germline CDR1 and CDR2: LNHNV and YYDKDF (reference sequence). CDR3 region: CATSRDSRDSYEQYF. CDR3 sequence (DNA): TGTGCCACCAGCAGAGATTCACGGGATTCCTACGAGCAGTACTTC.

The V call is TRBV19, the J call TRBJ1-6; 7 bases line up with TRBD1. V gave up 7 bases and J gave up 2 bases; unmatched junction bases: 8. CDR3 length: 16 residues. Germline V gives CDR1 LNHDA, CDR2 SQIVND (reference sequence). CDR3 nucleotide sequence: TGTGCCAGTAAGGACAGGACCACGACCTATAATTCACCCCTCCACTTT. Its translation: CASKDRTTTYNSPLHF. The full variable domain, rest sourced from reference TRBV19 and TRBJ1-6, is DGGITQSPKYLFRKEGQNVTLSCEQNLNHDAMYWYRQDPGQGLRLIYYSQIVNDFQKGDIAEGYSVSREKKESFPLTVTSAQKNPTAFYLCASKDRTTTYNSPLHFGNGTRLTVT.

This clone appeared a few times. The V gene is TRBV6-5, the J gene TRBJ1-6; D remains unclear. The germline CDR1 and CDR2 sequences are MNHEY and SVGAGI. Between the trimmed V and J ends, which lost 11 bases and 9 bases, there was a span of 20 bases. This CDR3 comprises 14 residues. CDR3 residues: CASNLEPGVSPLHF. As DNA, the CDR3 is TGTGCCTCCAACCTCGAACCCGGGGTTTCACCCCTCCACTTT.

The V and J genes are TRBV18 and TRBJ1-2; possible D gene TRBD1, 5 bases. V was pared by 3 bases and J by 4 bases, with 15 bases between. Germline CDR1 and CDR2: KGHSH and LQKENI. The length of the CDR3 is 15 residues. CDR3 sequence reads: CASSPGFQGLYGYTF. CDR3 in DNA: TGTGCCAGCTCACCCGGATTCCAGGGACTCTATGGCTACACCTTC.

This chain links TRBV30 with TRBJ1-4, with a tentative D call TRBD1 (5 bases). The V end was cut by 2 bases, the J end by 5 bases, with 12 bases between. The CDR3 has 14 residues. Germline lookup yields CDR1 GTSNPN and CDR2 SVGIG (reference sequence). CDR3 protein: CAWSPVGGNEKLFF. The DNA of the CDR3 is TGTGCCTGGAGTCCGGTCGGGGGGAATGAAAAACTGTTTTTT.

This clone turned up a few times. The gene calls are TRBV7-2 and TRBJ1-3; no clear D gene. The CDR3 loop spans 15 amino acids. The V end lost 4 bases, the J end lost 0 bases, and 10 bases lay between the germline ends. CDR1 is SGHTA, CDR2 FQGNSA, per germline. CDR3 amino acids: CASSSLTGSGNTIYF. The CDR3 bases are TGTGCCAGCAGCTCTTTGACTGGCTCTGGAAACACCATATATTTT.

The genes are TRBV24-1 and TRBJ2-5; 8 positions agree with TRBD1. The CDR3 has 15 residues. Germline CDR1 and CDR2: KGHDR and SFDVKD. The trim removed 5 bases at V and 5 bases at J, leaving 9 bases unmatched. The CDR3 DNA is TGTGCCACCAGTGCTCCGGCAGGGGGCTGGGAGACCCAGTACTTC. Amino acids: CATSAPAGGWETQYF.

The sample holds one count of this clone. The rearrangement joins TRBV18 to TRBJ2-5; 12 nucleotides agree with TRBD2. CDR3 length: 17 residues. The V gene end was trimmed by 4 bases and the J gene end by 4 bases; junction bases not matched to a gene: 10. Germline CDR1 reads KGHSH; CDR2 reads LQKENI. This chain's CDR3 is CASSLRTSGESVETQYF. CDR3 sequence (DNA): TGTGCCAGCTCACTACGGACTAGCGGGGAGTCGGTAGAGACCCAGTACTTC.

The V and J genes are TRBV25-1 and TRBJ1-2; D remains ambiguous. CDR1 is MGHDK and CDR2 is SYGVNS in the germline V gene. The V end was cut by 5 bases, the J end by 2 bases, with 9 bases between. The CDR3 covers 13 residues. For the CDR3, the DNA is TGTGCCAGCAGTAAGACTTCGAACTATGGCTACACCTTC. This encodes CASSKTSNYGYTF.